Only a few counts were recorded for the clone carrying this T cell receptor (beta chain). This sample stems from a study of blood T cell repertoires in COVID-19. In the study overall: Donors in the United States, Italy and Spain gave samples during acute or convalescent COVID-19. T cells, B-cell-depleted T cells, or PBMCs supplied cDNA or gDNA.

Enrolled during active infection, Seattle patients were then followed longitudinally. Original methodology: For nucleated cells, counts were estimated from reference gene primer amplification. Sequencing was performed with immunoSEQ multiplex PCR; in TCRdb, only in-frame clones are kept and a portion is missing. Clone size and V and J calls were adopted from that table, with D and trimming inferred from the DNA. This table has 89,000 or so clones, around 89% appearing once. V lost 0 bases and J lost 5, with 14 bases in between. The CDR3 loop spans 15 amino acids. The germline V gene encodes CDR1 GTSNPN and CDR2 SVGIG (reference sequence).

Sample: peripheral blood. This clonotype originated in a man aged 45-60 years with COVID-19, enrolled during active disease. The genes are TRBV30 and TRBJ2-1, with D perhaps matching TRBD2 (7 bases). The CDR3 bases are TGTGCCTGGAGTGTAAGGGGGGGCCTGCACAATGAGCAGTTCTTC. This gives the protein CAWSVRGGLHNEQFF. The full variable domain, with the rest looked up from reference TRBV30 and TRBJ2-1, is SQTIHQWPATLVQPVGSPLSLECTVEGTSNPNLYWYRQAAGRGLQLLFYSVGIGQISSEVPQNLSASRPQDRQFILSSKKLLLSDSGFYLCAWSVRGGLHNEQFFGPGTRLTVL.